The next 27 T cell receptor beta chains were all read from a single sample in a study of T cell repertoires in cytomegalovirus infection. MiXCR was run by TCRdb on the reads, yielding one entry per CDR3 protein. Of about a million distinct CDR3 sequences listed, around 32% are singletons. No antigen has been assigned to these receptors. The material sequenced was cultured CD8+ T cells from PBMCs, taken from culture after CMV antigen stimulation. These receptors all stem from a human donor in good health (CMV status not recorded). Some clones in this sample may be carry-over from other donors' samples.

This chain joins TRBV19 and TRBJ2-7; 12 bases agree with TRBD2. CDR1 LNHDA and CDR2 SQIVND come from the germline V gene (reference sequence). This CDR3 is built from 16 residues. Losses at the gene ends were 5 bases for V and 4 bases for J; bases not matched to a gene: 9. As DNA, the CDR3 is TGTGCCAGTAGTGGGTTTGGACTAGCGGGGATTTACGAGCAGTACGTC. This codes for CASSGFGLAGIYEQYV.

V usage is TRBV28 and J usage is TRBJ2-5, with 8 bases aligning to TRBD2. CDR3 length: 15 residues. The ends lost 5 bases at V and 0 bases at J; junction bases unmatched: 5. From germline, CDR1 is MDHEN and CDR2 SYDVKM. CDR3 residues: CASSGPGLDQETQYF. The DNA of the CDR3 is TGTGCCAGCAGTGGACCGGGACTAGACCAAGAGACCCAGTACTTC. Using reference TRBV28 and TRBJ2-5 for the parts outside the CDR3, the full variable domain is DVKVTQSSRYLVKRTGEKVFLECVQDMDHENMFWYRQDPGLGLRLIYFSYDVKMKEKGDIPEGYSVSREKKERFSLILESASTNQTSMYLCASSGPGLDQETQYFGPGTRLLVL.

The chain couples TRBV19 to TRBJ1-2; D ambiguous. Trimming shortened V by 7 bases and J by 5 bases, and 17 bases separated the two germline ends. The V gene's germline CDR1 is LNHDA and CDR2 SQIVND (reference sequence). The length of the CDR3 is 14 residues. Written as DNA, the CDR3 is TGTGCCAGTACTCCCGGCCAGGTTTTATATGGCTACACCTTC. This gives the protein CASTPGQVLYGYTF.

As to this clonotype: This could be a read error, since a much larger clone is one nucleotide away. The chain couples TRBV7-8 to TRBJ2-5; 7 positions match TRBD1. The CDR3 is 15 amino acids. The germline gives CDR1 SGHVS, CDR2 FQNEAQ. Trimming took 5 bases from V and 3 from J; bases not matched to a gene: 9. As DNA, the CDR3 is TGTGCCAGCAGCCGTTTGACAGGGACGAAAGAGACCCAGTACTTC. Its protein is CASSRLTGTKETQYF.

The chain links TRBV11-2 to TRBJ1-2; 7 bases agree with TRBD1. The CDR3 totals 20 residues. CDR1 and CDR2 (germline): SGHAT, FQNNGV. J lost 6 bases, V lost 3 bases, and 25 bases had no gene match. CDR3 sequence reads: CASSFYRGLMDQPRQNGYTF. The CDR3 DNA sequence: TGTGCCAGCAGCTTTTACAGGGGACTAATGGATCAGCCCAGGCAGAATGGCTACACCTTC.

This clonotype was seen more than once but under ten times. The J gene is TRBJ1-2, the V gene TRBV19; D remains ambiguous. Trimming took 1 base from V and 6 from J, leaving 6 bases between them. The CDR3 is made up of 12 amino acids. CDR1 and CDR2 (germline): LNHDA, SQIVND (reference sequence). Here the CDR3 reads CASSIVGNGYTF. CDR3 nucleotide sequence: TGTGCCAGTAGTATAGTCGGGAATGGCTACACCTTC.

This rearrangement joins TRBV6-2 or TRBV6-3 to TRBJ1-2; weak D call: TRBD1 (6 bases). V shed 4 bases and J shed 0 bases, with 15 bases lying between them. The CDR3 consists of 16 residues. Germline V CDR1 and CDR2: MNHEY, SVGEGT. As DNA, the CDR3 is TGTGCCAGCAGTTTACAGACAGGACCTACTAACTATGGCTACACCTTC. Translation: CASSLQTGPTNYGYTF.

This clonotype was seen a few times. The V gene is TRBV15, the J gene TRBJ1-5; 8 bases match TRBD1. The CDR3 spans 15 residues. The V and J ends lost 0 bases and 4 bases, in that order; junction bases with no gene match: 2. In germline, CDR1 is LNHNV, CDR2 YYDKDF (reference sequence). Here the CDR3 reads CATSRDRQGNQPQHF. CDR3 nucleotide sequence: TGTGCCACCAGCAGAGATCGACAGGGGAATCAGCCCCAGCATTTT.

This clonotype was counted a few times. The rearrangement links TRBV7-9 to TRBJ2-7; D might be TRBD1 or TRBD2, each matching 5 bases. This CDR3 spans 14 amino acids. CDR1 and CDR2 from the germline V gene are SEHNR and FQNEAQ (reference sequence). Trimming cost V 4 bases and J 2 bases, with 12 bases left between them. This CDR3 is CASSSAGTPYEQYV. The CDR3 bases are TGTGCCAGCAGCTCCGCCGGGACCCCCTACGAGCAGTACGTC.

This clonotype was picked up many times. The J gene is TRBJ2-1, the V gene TRBV7-2; 11 nucleotides agree with TRBD2. Trimming at V came to 1 base and at J to 7 bases, leaving 6 bases not matched to a gene. The length of the CDR3 is 16 residues. The germline V gene has CDR1 SGHTA and CDR2 FQGNSA. The CDR3 sequence is CASSLVAGGHQNEQFF. For the CDR3, the DNA is TGTGCCAGCAGCTTAGTAGCGGGGGGGCATCAGAATGAGCAGTTCTTC.

Concerning this clonotype itself: The junction and the germline gene differ at one end; a read error may be behind it. The rearrangement joins TRBV6-8 to TRBJ2-1; tentatively, D is TRBD1 or TRBD2 (6 bases each). The germline V gene encodes CDR1 MNHGY and CDR2 SAAAGT. The CDR3 totals 14 residues. CDR3 coding DNA: TGTGCCAGCGGTCAACCGCGGGACACCAATGGGCAGTTCTTC. Translation: CASGQPRDTNGQFF.

This clonotype was counted at least ten times. The chain has TRBV5-5 and TRBJ1-6; 7 bases align to TRBD1. CDR3 length: 16 amino acids. With V trimmed by 0 bases and J by 6 bases, 6 bases remained unmatched. Germline V gene lookup returns CDR1 SGHKS and CDR2 YYEKEE (reference sequence). DNA of the CDR3: TGTGCCAGCAGCTTGGGACTCGGACAGGTTAATTCACCCCTCCACTTT. It yields the protein CASSLGLGQVNSPLHF.

This clonotype was observed a few times. The rearrangement uses TRBV27 and TRBJ2-3, with a possible D match to TRBD1 (5 bases). Trimming took 2 bases from V and 4 from J, leaving 16 bases between them. CDR1 and CDR2 (germline): MNHEY, SMNVEV (reference sequence). This CDR3 has 16 amino acids. The CDR3 DNA is TGTGCCAGCAGTTTAGCAGGGCAGGTATACGCAGATACGCAGTATTTT. This translates into CASSLAGQVYADTQYF.

This clonotype was detected only a few times. The V and J genes are TRBV10-3 and TRBJ1-2, with D possibly TRBD1 on 6 matching bases. Germline CDR1 is ENHRY and CDR2 is SYGVKD. V was clipped by 0 bases and J by 4 bases, with 12 bases between them. The CDR3 length is 15 residues. CDR3 region: CAISESRQGSYGYTF. Written as DNA, the CDR3 is TGTGCCATCAGTGAGTCGAGGCAGGGGAGCTATGGCTACACCTTC.

Comments on this clonotype: An end of the junction differs from the germline gene, which may be a read error. V gene TRBV20-1 combines with J gene TRBJ2-4; D not certain. Germline assignment: CDR1 DFQATT and CDR2 SNEGSKA (reference sequence). The CDR3 length is 15 residues. CDR3 nucleotide sequence: TGCAGTGCTAGAGGAAGGGCCATAACGCGAAACGTTCAGTACTTC. Translating it yields CSARGRAITRNVQYF.

The V and J genes are TRBV27 and TRBJ1-5, with 7 bases that match TRBD1. This CDR3 has 17 amino acids. CDR1 MNHEY and CDR2 SMNVEV come from the germline V gene (reference sequence). V was clipped by 6 bases and J by 8 bases; unmatched bases: 19. The DNA for the CDR3 is TGTGCCAGCAGCGAATTTAGGGGACAGATGCTGGTGGAGCCCCAGCATTTT. It encodes CASSEFRGQMLVEPQHF.

In this sample, this clonotype turned up many times. The CDR3: CASNGGRATEAFF. The CDR3 DNA reads TGCGCCAGCAATGGGGGGCGAGCCACTGAAGCTTTCTTT. This chain links TRBV10-2 with TRBJ1-1; a possible D gene is TRBD1 (6 bases). From germline, CDR1 is WSHSY and CDR2 SAAADI. CDR3 length equals 13 residues. Trimming took 7 bases from V and 4 from J, leaving 13 bases between them.

This clonotype was observed at least ten times. The J gene is TRBJ2-3, the V gene TRBV11-1, with TRBD2 identical over 9 bases. The junction had 17 bases not matched to a gene; V was cut back by 2 bases and J by 2 bases. There are 20 residues in the CDR3. Germline V gives CDR1 SGHAT, CDR2 FQDESV (reference sequence). The DNA of the CDR3 is TGTGCCAGCAGCTTAAGGCAGGCTAGCGGGGACCTCTACTCCACAGATACGCAGTATTTT. This translates into CASSLRQASGDLYSTDTQYF.

The table lists this clonotype with a few counts. This chain links TRBV6-2 or TRBV6-3 with TRBJ2-7, with a weak D call TRBD1 (6 bases). The CDR3 spans 14 residues. Per germline, CDR1 MNHEY and CDR2 SVGEGT. The V end was cut by 5 bases, the J end by 5 bases, with 16 bases between. The CDR3 DNA is TGTGCCAGCAGTCTTTTGCCTTGGGACAACGAGCAGTACGTC. Translation: CASSLLPWDNEQYV.

This chain links TRBV28 with TRBJ2-7; no reliable D call. CDR1 and CDR2 (germline): MDHEN, SYDVKM. This CDR3 spans 9 amino acids. CDR3 loop: CVAYYEQYV. CDR3 nucleotides: TGTGTTGCCTACTACGAGCAGTACGTC.

This chain uses TRBV2 with TRBJ1-1, with D uncertain. CDR3 length: 13 residues. Germline V gene data show CDR1 as SNHLY and CDR2 as FYNNEI. Trimming cost V 6 bases and J 2 bases, with 10 bases left between them. CDR3 residues: CASRPSKNTEAFF. The CDR3 coding sequence is TGTGCCAGCAGACCCTCGAAAAACACTGAAGCTTTCTTT.

The rearrangement links TRBV12-3 or TRBV12-4 to TRBJ1-2; possible D gene TRBD1, 5 bases. The CDR3 sequence is 14 residues long. The V and J ends lost 5 bases and 5 bases respectively, with 15 bases between them. Written as DNA, the CDR3 is TGTGCCAGCAGTCTAGACTTGGGGCCGTATGGCTACACCTTC. Encoded protein: CASSLDLGPYGYTF.

The rearrangement links TRBV10-2 to TRBJ1-5; 7 nucleotides align to TRBD1. Germline CDR1 reads WSHSY; CDR2 reads SAAADI. The CDR3 is made up of 15 amino acids. V was clipped by 2 bases and J by 4 bases; unmatched bases: 5. The CDR3 is CASSEEAGGNQPQHF. CDR3 bases: TGCGCCAGCAGTGAGGAGGCAGGGGGTAATCAGCCCCAGCATTTT.

The chain employs TRBV7-6 and TRBJ2-3; 7 nucleotides align to TRBD1. The CDR3 consists of 16 residues. Looked up from germline, CDR1 is SGHVS and CDR2 is FNYEAQ. Trimming at V came to 5 bases and at J to 0 bases, leaving 8 bases not matched to a gene. The CDR3 spells CASSLLGTESTDTQYF. The CDR3 DNA sequence: TGTGCCAGCAGCCTCCTCGGGACAGAAAGCACAGATACGCAGTATTTT.

The rearrangement links TRBV27 to TRBJ2-1; 12 bases match TRBD1. V shed 5 bases, J shed 6 bases, and the junction held 5 bases outside the gene matches. The germline gives CDR1 MNHEY, CDR2 SMNVEV (reference sequence). The CDR3 spans 15 residues. CDR3 sequence (DNA): TGTGCCAGCAGTGGAGGGACAGGGGGCTTCAATGAGCAGTTCTTC. This translates into CASSGGTGGFNEQFF.

This clonotype has ten or more counts. The V and J genes are TRBV7-6 and TRBJ2-1; 8 positions match TRBD1. Trimming at V came to 3 bases and at J to 0 bases, leaving 4 bases not matched to a gene. The CDR3 contains 16 residues. In germline, CDR1 is SGHVS, CDR2 FNYEAQ. CDR3 nucleotide sequence: TGTGCCAGCAGCTTCCAGGGGGCTAGCTCCTACAATGAGCAGTTCTTC. It is translated as CASSFQGASSYNEQFF.

With regard to this clonotype: A read error may account for a junction end that differs from germline. This chain joins TRBV27 and TRBJ2-1, with 9 bases lining up with TRBD2. CDR1 and CDR2 from the germline V gene are MNHEY and SMNVEV (reference sequence). The CDR3 is 12 amino acids. CDR3 DNA: TGTGCCAGCAGTGGAATAGCGGGAGTGCGCAACTTC. This encodes CASSGIAGVRNF.